Below are 10 T cell receptor beta chains sequenced from a single sample in a study of cytomegalovirus exposure and HLA in healthy donors. With 60 Vbeta and 13 Jbeta primers, the PCR was carried out. Sequencing was performed with immunoSEQ multiplex PCR; in TCRdb, only in-frame clones are kept and a portion is missing. The sample has 150,000 to 200,000 clones; roughly 80% are singletons. Sequences were obtained from PBMCs. The receptors originated from a man aged 30 to 45 in good health and CMV-seropositive.

The chain combines TRBV5-1 with TRBJ2-4; 12 bases line up with TRBD2. Germline V gives CDR1 SGHRS, CDR2 YFSETQ. The CDR3 spans 15 residues. With V trimmed by 7 bases and J by 6 bases, 8 bases remained unmatched. DNA of the CDR3: TGCGCCAGCCAAAACCCTAGCGGGGGGGCAAACATTCAGTACTTC. This encodes CASQNPSGGANIQYF.

CDR3 DNA sequence: TGTGCCAGCACCCTCGGCTCAGGGGGTTTCAGTGAGCAGTTCTTC. Residues: CASTLGSGGFSEQFF. V usage is TRBV9 and J usage is TRBJ2-1; 7 positions match TRBD1. This CDR3 is built from 15 residues. V lost 6 bases to trimming and J lost 9 bases; unmatched junction nucleotides: 15. CDR1 and CDR2 (germline): SGDLS, YYNGEE. Variable domain in full (rest from reference TRBV9 and TRBJ2-1): DSGVTQTPKHLITATGQRVTLRCSPRSGDLSVYWYQQSLDQGLQFLIQYYNGEERAKGNILERFSAQQFPDLHSELNLSSLELGDSALYFCASTLGSGGFSEQFFGPGTRLTVL.

V gene TRBV28 combines with J gene TRBJ1-5; perhaps TRBD1 as D (6 bases). This CDR3 is built from 16 residues. Germline CDR1 and CDR2: MDHEN and SYDVKM. Trimming cost V 5 bases and J 0 bases, with 14 bases left between them. CDR3 amino acids: CASSIRTEGSNQPQHF. In DNA, the CDR3 is TGTGCCAGCAGTATAAGGACAGAGGGTAGCAATCAGCCCCAGCATTTT.

This clone was counted between two and nine times. The chain joins TRBV6-4 to TRBJ1-1; D call uncertain. V lost 3 bases, J lost 1 base, and 6 bases lay in between. The CDR3 sequence is 13 residues long. Germline V CDR1 and CDR2: MRHNA, SNTAGT. In nucleotides, the CDR3 is TGTGCCAGCAGTGAAACTACGAACACTGAAGCTTTCTTT. Translating it yields CASSETTNTEAFF.

This rearrangement joins TRBV10-1 to TRBJ1-1, with D uncertain. The germline V and J ends were trimmed by 2 bases and 4 bases, with 14 bases remaining between them. The CDR3 is 15 amino acids. Germline V gives CDR1 WNHNN, CDR2 SYGVQD (reference sequence). The CDR3 DNA follows: TGCGCCAGCAGTGAGAGTAGAGGAGGGTTCACTGAAGCTTTCTTT. Protein sequence: CASSESRGGFTEAFF.

To note about this clone: Sequence at one end of the junction differs from germline and may be a read error. V gene TRBV7-9 combines with J gene TRBJ2-6; 13 positions agree with TRBD2. The CDR3 sequence is 18 residues long. Germline V CDR1 and CDR2: SEHNR, FQNEAQ (reference sequence). CDR3 sequence: CSSSPRLAGGTGANVLTF. The CDR3 DNA is TGTTCCAGCAGCCCGAGACTAGCGGGAGGTACTGGGGCCAACGTCCTGACTTTC.

The V call is TRBV5-1, the J call TRBJ2-5, with D possibly being TRBD2 (5 bases). The last part of the DNA fits TRBJ2-7 better; the J call may be wrong. CDR3 length: 16 residues. Germline CDR1 and CDR2: SGHRS and YFSETQ. CDR3 protein: CASSLAKRTDSYEQYF. CDR3 DNA: TGCGCCAGCAGCTTGGCTAAGCGGACCGACTCCTACGAGCAGTACTTC.

The V and J genes are TRBV5-1 and TRBJ2-1; D is uncertain. Germline assignment: CDR1 SGHRS and CDR2 YFSETQ. The CDR3 loop spans 14 amino acids. Trimming shortened V by 1 base and J by 5 bases, and 10 bases separated the two germline ends. CDR3 DNA: TGCGCCAGCAGCTTGAGTTACGGAGACAATGAGCAGTTCTTC. Translation gives CASSLSYGDNEQFF.

The V call is TRBV4-2, the J call TRBJ1-1; 9 nucleotides line up with TRBD1. J was trimmed by 4 bases and V by 3 bases; bases with no gene match: 15. The germline V gene has CDR1 LGHNA and CDR2 YNFKEQ. The CDR3 is made up of 18 amino acids. The CDR3: CASSHPAGTGLIGTEAFF. The CDR3 DNA is TGTGCCAGCAGCCACCCGGCCGGGACAGGGCTGATCGGCACTGAAGCTTTCTTT.

The chain couples TRBV27 to TRBJ1-2; 8 nucleotides match TRBD1. This CDR3 contains 15 residues. CDR1 is MNHEY, CDR2 SMNVEV, per germline (reference sequence). V lost 4 bases to trimming and J lost 5 bases; unmatched junction nucleotides: 9. CDR3 in DNA: TGTGCCAGCAGTTACGGGCAGGGGGCCCGTTATGGCTACACCTTC. It encodes CASSYGQGARYGYTF.